This TCR beta chain was identified in a study of cytomegalovirus exposure and HLA in healthy donors. Study summary: Within the Caucasian-associated ancestry cluster were more than 75% of the roughly 360 genotyped donors. General study findings and limits: The authors reported that TCR beta sequences could predict HLA-A and HLA-B alleles. These predictions were accurate for most subjects in the first cohort.

Primers for the PCR totalled 60 Vbeta and 13 Jbeta. Assay used: immunoSEQ multiplex PCR; TCRdb lists only in-frame clones, some missing. The profile shows 200,000 to 250,000 clones, more than 65% of them singletons. With regard to this clone: The antigen remains undetermined.

V shed 5 bases and J shed 3 bases, with 8 bases lying between them. CDR3 length equals 13 residues. From germline, CDR1 is KGHSH and CDR2 LQKENI. The origin of this receptor is a middle-aged man in good health and CMV-seronegative. The specimen sequenced was PBMCs. The chain recombines TRBV18 with TRBJ1-3; possibly TRBD1 for D (5 bases). The CDR3 spells CASSSGLGNTIYF. The CDR3 nucleotides are TGTGCCAGCTCATCAGGGCTTGGAAACACCATATATTTT.